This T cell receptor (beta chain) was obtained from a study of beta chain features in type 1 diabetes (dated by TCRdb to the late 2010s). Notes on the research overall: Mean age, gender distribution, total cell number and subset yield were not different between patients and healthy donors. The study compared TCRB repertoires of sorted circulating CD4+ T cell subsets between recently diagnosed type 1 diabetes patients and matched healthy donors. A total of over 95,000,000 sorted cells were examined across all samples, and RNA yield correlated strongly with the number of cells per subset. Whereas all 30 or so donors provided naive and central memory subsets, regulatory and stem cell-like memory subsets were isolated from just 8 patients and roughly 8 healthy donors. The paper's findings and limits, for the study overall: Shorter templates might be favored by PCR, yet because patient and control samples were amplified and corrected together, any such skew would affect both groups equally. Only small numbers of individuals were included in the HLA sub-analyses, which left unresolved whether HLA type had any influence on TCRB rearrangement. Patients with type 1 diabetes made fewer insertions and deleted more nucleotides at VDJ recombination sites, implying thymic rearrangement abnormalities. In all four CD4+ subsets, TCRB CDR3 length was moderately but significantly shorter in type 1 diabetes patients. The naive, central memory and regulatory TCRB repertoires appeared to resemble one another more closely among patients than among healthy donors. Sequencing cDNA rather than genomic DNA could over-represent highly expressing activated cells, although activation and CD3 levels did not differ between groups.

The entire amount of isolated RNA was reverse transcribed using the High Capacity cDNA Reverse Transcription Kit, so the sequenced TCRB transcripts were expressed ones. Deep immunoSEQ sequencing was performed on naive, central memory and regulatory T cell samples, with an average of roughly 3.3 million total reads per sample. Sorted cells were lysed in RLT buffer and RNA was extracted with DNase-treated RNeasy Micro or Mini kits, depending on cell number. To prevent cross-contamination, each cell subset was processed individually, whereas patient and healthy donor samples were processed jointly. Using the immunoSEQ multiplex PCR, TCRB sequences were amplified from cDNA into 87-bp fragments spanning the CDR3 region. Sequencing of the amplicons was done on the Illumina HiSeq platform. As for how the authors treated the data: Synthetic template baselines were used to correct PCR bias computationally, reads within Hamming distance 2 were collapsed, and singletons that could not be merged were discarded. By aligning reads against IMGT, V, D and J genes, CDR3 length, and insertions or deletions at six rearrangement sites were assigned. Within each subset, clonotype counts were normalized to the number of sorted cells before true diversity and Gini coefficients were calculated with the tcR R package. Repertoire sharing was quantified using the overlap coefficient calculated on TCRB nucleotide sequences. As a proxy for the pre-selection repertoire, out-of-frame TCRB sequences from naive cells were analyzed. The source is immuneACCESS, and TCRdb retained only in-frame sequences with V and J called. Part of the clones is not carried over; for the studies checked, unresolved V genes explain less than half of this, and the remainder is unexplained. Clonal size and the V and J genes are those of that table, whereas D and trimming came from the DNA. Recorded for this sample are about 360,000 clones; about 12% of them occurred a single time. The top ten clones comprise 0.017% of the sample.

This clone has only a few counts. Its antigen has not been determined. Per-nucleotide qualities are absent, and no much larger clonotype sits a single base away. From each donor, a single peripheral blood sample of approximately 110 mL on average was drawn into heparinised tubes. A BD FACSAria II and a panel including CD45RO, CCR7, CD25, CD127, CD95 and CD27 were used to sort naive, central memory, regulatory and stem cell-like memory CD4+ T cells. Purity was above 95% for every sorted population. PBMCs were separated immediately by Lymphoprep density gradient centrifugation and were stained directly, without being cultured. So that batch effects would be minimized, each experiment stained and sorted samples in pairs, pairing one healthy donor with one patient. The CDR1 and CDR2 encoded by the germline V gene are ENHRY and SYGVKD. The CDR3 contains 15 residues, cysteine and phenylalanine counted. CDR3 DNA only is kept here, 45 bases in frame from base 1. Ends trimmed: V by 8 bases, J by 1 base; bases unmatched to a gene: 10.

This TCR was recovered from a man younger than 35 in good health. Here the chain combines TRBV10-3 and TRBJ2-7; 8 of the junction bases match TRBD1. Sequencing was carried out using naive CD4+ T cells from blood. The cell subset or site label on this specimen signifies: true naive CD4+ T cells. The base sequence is TGTGCCATCGGGACAGGCGTGAGTGAGTCCTACGAGCAGTACTTC. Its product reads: CAIGTGVSESYEQYF.